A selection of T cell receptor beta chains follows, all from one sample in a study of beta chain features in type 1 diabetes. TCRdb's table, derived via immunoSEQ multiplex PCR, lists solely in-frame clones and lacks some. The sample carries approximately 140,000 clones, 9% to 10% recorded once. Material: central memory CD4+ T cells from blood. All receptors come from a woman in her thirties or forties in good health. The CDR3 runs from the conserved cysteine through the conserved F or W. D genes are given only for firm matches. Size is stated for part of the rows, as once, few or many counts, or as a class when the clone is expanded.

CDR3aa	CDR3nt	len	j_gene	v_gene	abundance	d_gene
CASGSTTGFLETQYF	TGTGCTAGTGGTTCGACGACAGGGTTTCTAGAGACCCAGTACTTC	15	TRBJ2-5	TRBV12-5	many	TRBD1
CASSAIRGRSTDTQYF	TGTGCCAGCAGCGCAATCAGGGGGCGCAGCACAGATACGCAGTATTTT	16	TRBJ2-3	TRBV11-2	many	TRBD1
CASRLQGANEKLFF	TGTGCCAGCAGATTACAGGGGGCGAATGAAAAACTGTTTTTT	14	TRBJ1-4	TRBV13	-	TRBD1
CASSLGSSGGTDTQYF	TGTGCCAGCAGCTTAGGTTCTAGCGGGGGGACAGATACGCAGTATTTT	16	TRBJ2-3	TRBV7-2	few	TRBD2
CASSLDRGGAETQYF	TGTGCCAGCAGCCTCGACAGAGGTGGGGCGGAGACCCAGTACTTC	15	TRBJ2-5	TRBV7-2	few	-
CASSLTSGGPVSYEQYF	TGTGCCAGCAGCTTGACTAGCGGGGGGCCCGTATCCTACGAGCAGTACTTC	17	TRBJ2-7	TRBV7-6	few	TRBD2
CASSQRGGSTDTQYF	TGTGCCAGCAGCCAGAGGGGGGGAAGCACAGATACGCAGTATTTT	15	TRBJ2-3	TRBV7-2	-	-
CASSQVGTGNEKLFF	TGCGCCAGCAGCCAAGTGGGGACAGGAAATGAAAAACTGTTTTTT	15	TRBJ1-4	TRBV4-1	few	TRBD1
CASSQGRHTEAFF	TGCGCCAGCAGCCAGGGTCGGCACACTGAAGCTTTCTTT	13	TRBJ1-1	TRBV10-2	few	-
CASSSGTGGFFGTDTQYF	TGTGCCAGCAGTTCCGGGACAGGGGGATTTTTTGGCACAGATACGCAGTATTTT	18	TRBJ2-3	TRBV27	few	TRBD1
CASSTGSNQPQHF	TGTGCCAGCAGCACAGGGAGCAATCAGCCCCAGCATTTT	13	TRBJ1-5	TRBV6-6	-	-
CATSADRDEQFF	TGTGCCACCAGTGCGGACAGAGATGAGCAGTTCTTC	12	TRBJ2-1	TRBV15	-	-